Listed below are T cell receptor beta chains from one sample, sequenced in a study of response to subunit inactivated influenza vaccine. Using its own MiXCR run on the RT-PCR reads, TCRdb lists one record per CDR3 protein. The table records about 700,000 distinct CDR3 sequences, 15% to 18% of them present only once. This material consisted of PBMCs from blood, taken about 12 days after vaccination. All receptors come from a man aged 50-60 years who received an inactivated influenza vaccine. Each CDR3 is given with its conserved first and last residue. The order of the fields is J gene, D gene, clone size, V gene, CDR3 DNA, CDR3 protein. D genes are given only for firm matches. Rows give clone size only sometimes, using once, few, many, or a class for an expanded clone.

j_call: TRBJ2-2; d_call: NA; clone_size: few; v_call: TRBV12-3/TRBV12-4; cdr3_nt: TGTGCCAGCAAGACTATTACCGGGGAGCTGTTTTTT; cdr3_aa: CASKTITGELFF
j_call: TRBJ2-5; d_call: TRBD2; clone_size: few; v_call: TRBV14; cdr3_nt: TGTGCCAGCAGCCAAGAACCAGGGACTAGCGGGAGTTGGGGCCAAGAGACCCAGTACTTC; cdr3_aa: CASSQEPGTSGSWGQETQYF
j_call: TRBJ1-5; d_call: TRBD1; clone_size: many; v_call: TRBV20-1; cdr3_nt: TGCAGTGCTCAGACAGGGGGCGATCAGCCCCAGCATTTT; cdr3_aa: CSAQTGGDQPQHF
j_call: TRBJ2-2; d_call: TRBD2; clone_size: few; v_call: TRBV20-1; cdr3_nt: TGCAGTGCTAGAGATCCCAGGCCGGGGGGGCGCGGCACCGGGGAGCTGTTTTTT; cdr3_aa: CSARDPRPGGRGTGELFF
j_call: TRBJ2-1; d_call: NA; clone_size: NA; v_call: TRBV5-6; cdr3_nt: TGTGCCAGCAGCCGCCAGACTGGCCTAGGTGAGCAGTTCTTC; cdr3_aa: CASSRQTGLGEQFF
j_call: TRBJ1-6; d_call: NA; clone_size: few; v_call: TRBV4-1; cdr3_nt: TGCGCCAGCAGCCACCCAGGGGTCAAGAATTCACCCCTCCACTTT; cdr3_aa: CASSHPGVKNSPLHF
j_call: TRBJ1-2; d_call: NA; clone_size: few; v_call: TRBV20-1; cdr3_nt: TGCAGTGCTAGGGGAAACATTCAACAACAGGTTTCCTATGGCTACACCTTC; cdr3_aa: CSARGNIQQQVSYGYTF
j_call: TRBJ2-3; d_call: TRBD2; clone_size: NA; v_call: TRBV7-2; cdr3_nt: TGTGCCAGCAGCTTAGCGCTAGTTTGGTTAACTAGCGGGGGCCGCACAGATACGCAGTATTTT; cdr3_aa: CASSLALVWLTSGGRTDTQYF
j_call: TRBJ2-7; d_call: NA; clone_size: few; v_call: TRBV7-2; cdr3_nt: TGTGCCAGCACCCAAGGGGCGGAGTCTCCGTACTTC; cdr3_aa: CASTQGAESPYF
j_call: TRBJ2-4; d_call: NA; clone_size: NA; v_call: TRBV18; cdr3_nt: TGTGCCAGCTCACCCTATGCTACAGGGAGTAATGGAAACATTCAGTACTTC; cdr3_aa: CASSPYATGSNGNIQYF
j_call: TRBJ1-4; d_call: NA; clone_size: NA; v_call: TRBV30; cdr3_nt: TGTGCCTGGAGCCGGTCGGGGGAAAAACTGTTTTTT; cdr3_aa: CAWSRSGEKLFF
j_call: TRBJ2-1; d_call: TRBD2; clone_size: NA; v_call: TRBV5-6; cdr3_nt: TGTGCCAGCAGCTTGTTGATAGCGGGAGGGCCGTTGGATGAGCAGTTCTTC; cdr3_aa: CASSLLIAGGPLDEQFF
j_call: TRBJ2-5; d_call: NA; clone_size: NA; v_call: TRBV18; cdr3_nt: TGTGCCAGCTCACTAGTCCGGGTCGAGACCCAGTACTTC; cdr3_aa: CASSLVRVETQYF
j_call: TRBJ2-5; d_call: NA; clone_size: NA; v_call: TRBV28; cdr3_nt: TGTGCCAGCAATTCCAATAGGGGGGGGACCCAGTACTTC; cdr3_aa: CASNSNRGGTQYF
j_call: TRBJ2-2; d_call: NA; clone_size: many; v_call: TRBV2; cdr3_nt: TGTGCCAGCAGGTTACCGGGGCCTAACACCGGGGAGCTGTTTTTT; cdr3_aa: CASRLPGPNTGELFF
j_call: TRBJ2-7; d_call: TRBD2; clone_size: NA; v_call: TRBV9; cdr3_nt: TGTGCCAGCAGTGGGACTAGCGGGATCAGCGAGCAGTACTTC; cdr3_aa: CASSGTSGISEQYF
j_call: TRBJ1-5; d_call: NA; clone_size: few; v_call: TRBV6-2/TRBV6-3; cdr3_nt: TGTGCCAGCACTGGACGGGGCCCGGGGTATGATCAGCCCCAGCATTTT; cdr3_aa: CASTGRGPGYDQPQHF
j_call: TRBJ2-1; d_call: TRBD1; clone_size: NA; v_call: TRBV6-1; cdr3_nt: TGTGCCAGCAGAGGACAGGGTACTGTTGTGAATGAGCAGTTCTTC; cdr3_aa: CASRGQGTVVNEQFF
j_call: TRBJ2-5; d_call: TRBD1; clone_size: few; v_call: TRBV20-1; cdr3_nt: TGCAGTGCTAGCCCTTTGCAGGGGGCCCAAGAGACCCAGTACTTC; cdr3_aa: CSASPLQGAQETQYF
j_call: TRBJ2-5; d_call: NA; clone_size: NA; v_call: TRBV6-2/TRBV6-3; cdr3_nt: TGTGCCAGCAGTCAAGGGACCCAGTACTTC; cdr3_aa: CASSQGTQYF
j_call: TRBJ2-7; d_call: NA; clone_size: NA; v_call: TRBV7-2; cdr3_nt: TGTGCCAGCAGGCCAGGGCCTGAGAGCTACGAGCAGTACTTC; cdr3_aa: CASRPGPESYEQYF
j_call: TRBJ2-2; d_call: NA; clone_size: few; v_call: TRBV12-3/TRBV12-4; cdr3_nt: TGTGCCAGCACCCCGGGGACGGCCGGGGAGCTGTTTTTT; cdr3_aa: CASTPGTAGELFF
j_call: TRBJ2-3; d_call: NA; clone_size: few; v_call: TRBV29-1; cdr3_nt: TGCAGCGTTGTGGGGGACGTTCCCCCAGATACGCAGTATTTT; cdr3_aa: CSVVGDVPPDTQYF
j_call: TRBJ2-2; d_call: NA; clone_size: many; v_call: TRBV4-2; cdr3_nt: TGTGCCACTAGGACAGCGAACACCGGGGAGCTGTTTTTT; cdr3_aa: CATRTANTGELFF